This entry concerns a single TCR beta chain. Method: immunoSEQ multiplex PCR; TCRdb's copy keeps in-frame clones and lacks some. The sample yields roughly 49,000 clones, roughly 86% seen once. Trimming pared 2 bases from V and 4 bases from J, leaving 15 bases between. The length of the CDR3 is 16 residues. In germline, CDR1 is MNHEY, CDR2 SVGEGT. This sample is part of a study of blood T cell repertoires in COVID-19. Sequencing was done on a sample of peripheral blood. The TCR comes from a man older than 75 with active COVID-19. The chain uses TRBV6-2 or TRBV6-3 and TRBJ1-5, with D perhaps matching TRBD1 (5 bases). The CDR3 nucleotides are TGTGCCAGCAGTTACCGCGTTTCGGGGGTTAATCAGCCCCAGCATTTT. It codes for CASSYRVSGVNQPQHF.